What follows describes a single T cell receptor (beta chain). Its antigen remains unidentified. The sample is drawn from a study of cytomegalovirus exposure and HLA in healthy donors. Overall study results and limits: The classifier was said to identify cytomegalovirus status with high specificity and sensitivity. Beyond CMV serostatus, there was no information to go on about immune exposure.

The CDR3 spans 12 residues. The germline V gene encodes CDR1 SGHRS and CDR2 YFSETQ. Trimming left V 5 bases short and J 4 bases short, with 6 bases between. The study ran its PCR with 60 Vbeta and 13 Jbeta primers. Assay used: immunoSEQ multiplex PCR; TCRdb lists only in-frame clones, some missing. The sample lists around 140,000 clones, roughly 79% occurring once. Material for sequencing was PBMCs. This chain joins TRBV5-1 and TRBJ2-2, with D uncertain. The sequence derives from a young woman in good health and CMV-seronegative. In DNA, the CDR3 is TGCGCCAGCAGACTTACCACCGGGGAGCTGTTTTTT. It specifies CASRLTTGELFF.